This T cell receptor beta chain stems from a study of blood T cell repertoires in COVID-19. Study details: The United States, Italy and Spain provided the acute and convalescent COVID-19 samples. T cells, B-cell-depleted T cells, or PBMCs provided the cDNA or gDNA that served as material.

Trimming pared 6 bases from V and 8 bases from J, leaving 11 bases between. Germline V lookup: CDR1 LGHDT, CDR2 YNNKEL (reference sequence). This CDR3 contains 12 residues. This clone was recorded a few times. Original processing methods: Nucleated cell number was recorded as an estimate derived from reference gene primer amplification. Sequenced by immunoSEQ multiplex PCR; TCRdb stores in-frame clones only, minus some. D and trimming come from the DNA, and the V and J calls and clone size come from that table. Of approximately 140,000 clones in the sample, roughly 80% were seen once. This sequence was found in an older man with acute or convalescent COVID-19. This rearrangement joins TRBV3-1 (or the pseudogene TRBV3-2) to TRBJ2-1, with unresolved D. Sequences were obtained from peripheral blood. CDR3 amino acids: CASSRSFDEQFF. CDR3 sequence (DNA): TGTGCCAGCAGTCGTTCTTTTGATGAGCAGTTCTTC.